The 27 T cell receptor beta chains below all came from one sample that was sequenced in a study of radiation and T cells in renal cell carcinoma. The time point: baseline pretreatment blood. As for treatment: 15 Gy SBRT to primary tumor, nephrectomy 4 weeks later. Generated by immunoSEQ multiplex PCR, the TCRdb table keeps only in-frame clones and is missing some. The sample shows about 150,000 clones, around 89% of them seen only once. The sample consisted of blood, taken from a patient whose treatment included radiotherapy and nephrectomy. These receptors all come from a woman in her 70s with renal cell carcinoma.

The chain uses TRBV9 and TRBJ1-2; tentatively, D is TRBD1 (5 bases). V dropped 4 bases and J dropped 4 bases, with 14 bases sitting between them. The germline CDR1 and CDR2 sequences are SGDLS and YYNGEE. This CDR3 has 14 amino acids. The CDR3 loop is CASSFPGTLYGYTF. CDR3 coding DNA: TGTGCCAGCAGCTTTCCCGGGACCCTCTATGGCTACACCTTC.

About this clone itself: A junction end diverges from the germline sequence, so it may reflect a read error. The chain employs TRBV7-7 and TRBJ2-7; TRBD1 aligns across 10 bases. Germline values: CDR1 SSHAT, CDR2 FNYEAQ (reference sequence). The CDR3 length is 14 residues. The CDR3 DNA is TGTGCTAGCAGCCTGGGGACAGGGGTGTACGAGCAGTACTTC. Translating gives CASSLGTGVYEQYF.

The rearrangement joins TRBV6-1 to TRBJ2-5; no clear D. The V gene lost 2 bases and the J gene lost 5 bases, with 6 bases spanning the gap. The CDR3 sequence is 12 residues long. From germline, CDR1 is MNHNS and CDR2 SASEGT. The CDR3: CASSERMETQYF. The CDR3 coding sequence is TGTGCCAGCAGTGAAAGGATGGAGACCCAGTACTTC.

This chain links TRBV5-6 with TRBJ2-3; 9 bases line up with TRBD2. This CDR3 region has 17 residues. Per the germline V gene, CDR1 is SGHDT and CDR2 is YYEEEE. Trimming cost V 1 base and J 4 bases; bases outside gene matches: 10. CDR3 in amino acids: CASSLFSSGVLADTQYF. The DNA of the CDR3 is TGTGCCAGCAGCTTGTTTTCTAGCGGGGTATTGGCAGATACGCAGTATTTT.

J is TRBJ2-7 and V is TRBV7-9; 8 bases are shared with TRBD2. Looked up from germline, CDR1 is SEHNR and CDR2 is FQNEAQ (reference sequence). The V segment lost 3 bases and the J segment 2 bases; nucleotides outside the gene matches: 3. CDR3 length equals 14 residues. DNA for the CDR3: TGTGCCAGCAGCTTTCGGGGGGGCACCTACGAGCAGTACTTC. It encodes CASSFRGGTYEQYF.

J is TRBJ1-6 and V is TRBV30; 7 positions agree with TRBD1. Germline lookup yields CDR1 GTSNPN and CDR2 SVGIG (reference sequence). V lost 4 bases, J lost 6 bases, and 9 bases stayed unmatched. The CDR3 length is 15 residues. DNA for the CDR3: TGTGCCTGGAACCCAACGGGACAGTCTAATTCACCCCTCCACTTT. Translating gives CAWNPTGQSNSPLHF.

V and J are TRBV9 and TRBJ1-2, with no clear D. Trimming took 3 bases from V and 9 from J, leaving 24 bases between them. The CDR3 has 16 amino acids. CDR1 and CDR2 (germline): SGDLS, YYNGEE. DNA for the CDR3: TGTGCCAGCAGCGCGAAGGCCCTTGGGCAGATTTTAAGCTACACCTTC. Translating gives CASSAKALGQILSYTF.

This chain joins TRBV11-1 and TRBJ1-1; D remains unclear. This CDR3 contains 14 residues. Germline V gives CDR1 SGHAT, CDR2 FQDESV (reference sequence). Trimming took 0 bases from V and 3 from J, leaving 8 bases between them. The CDR3 sequence: CASSLAPWDTEAFF. CDR3 sequence (DNA): TGTGCCAGCAGCTTAGCGCCCTGGGACACTGAAGCTTTCTTT.

J is TRBJ2-1 and V is TRBV6-6; 11 bases fit TRBD2. This CDR3 region has 15 residues. The V gene end was trimmed by 6 bases and the J gene end by 3 bases; junction bases not matched to a gene: 4. Germline values: CDR1 MNHNY, CDR2 SVGAGI (reference sequence). Here the CDR3 DNA reads TGTGCCAGCAGCCTTACTAGCGGGGGCTACAATGAGCAGTTCTTC. It encodes CASSLTSGGYNEQFF.

On this clone itself: This specimen includes other DNA sequences encoding the same CDR3. This chain joins TRBV5-1 and TRBJ2-5; D is ambiguous. With 4 bases removed from V and 1 base from J, the gap between germline ends came to 2 bases. Per germline, CDR1 SGHRS and CDR2 YFSETQ. CDR3 length: 11 residues. The CDR3 DNA reads TGCGCCAGCAGCCTCCAAGAGACCCAGTACTTC. This encodes CASSLQETQYF.

The chain carries TRBV7-9 and TRBJ1-2, with D uncertain. Germline lookup yields CDR1 SEHNR and CDR2 FQNEAQ (reference sequence). The CDR3 runs 15 residues. Deletions cut 0 bases from V and 4 bases from J, with 12 bases between. The DNA of the CDR3 is TGTGCCAGCAGCTTAGCGCCCTTTCCCTTCTATGGCTACACCTTC. It translates to CASSLAPFPFYGYTF.

V is TRBV27 and J is TRBJ1-1; possibly TRBD1 for D (5 bases). Trimming stripped 5 bases from V and 0 bases from J, with 7 bases between. The CDR3 length is 13 residues. The V gene's germline CDR1 is MNHEY and CDR2 SMNVEV (reference sequence). Here the CDR3 DNA reads TGTGCCAGCAGTCTACAGGTGAACACTGAAGCTTTCTTT. This translates into CASSLQVNTEAFF.

Only one count was recorded for this clone. The rearrangement joins TRBV5-4 to TRBJ2-7; D possibly corresponds to TRBD2 (5 bases). The V end was cut by 0 bases, the J end by 0 bases, with 10 bases between. The CDR3 spans 15 residues. Germline CDR1 SGHNT, CDR2 YYREEE (reference sequence). In nucleotides, the CDR3 is TGTGCCAGCAGCTTGGGTCCCGGGGACTCCTACGAGCAGTACTTC. It encodes CASSLGPGDSYEQYF.

This chain joins TRBV12-5 and TRBJ1-1, with 10 bases identical to TRBD1. Unmatched junction bases numbered 11, after V lost 9 bases and J lost 1 base. This CDR3 comprises 16 residues. Germline V gene data show CDR1 as LGHNT and CDR2 as FRNRAP. The CDR3 DNA reads as TGTGCTAGCCAGAGTTGGACAGGGGGACCGAACACTGAAGCTTTCTTT. As protein: CASQSWTGGPNTEAFF.

The chain carries TRBV6-6 and TRBJ1-1; TRBD1 agrees at 8 bases. J was trimmed by 3 bases and V by 5 bases; bases with no gene match: 5. Per the germline V gene, CDR1 is MNHNY and CDR2 is SVGAGI (reference sequence). This CDR3 has 14 residues. The chain's CDR3 is CASSGTGEDTEAFF. CDR3 nucleotide sequence: TGTGCCAGCAGTGGGACAGGAGAGGACACTGAAGCTTTCTTT.

The chain couples TRBV4-1 to TRBJ1-1; the D gene is possibly TRBD1 (6 bases). The CDR3 spans 15 residues. Trimming removed 2 bases from V and 3 bases from J, with 13 bases in between. Germline CDR1 MGHRA, CDR2 YSYEKL. The CDR3 is CASSQSRGVDTEAFF. The DNA of the CDR3 is TGCGCCAGCAGCCAATCTAGGGGGGTGGACACTGAAGCTTTCTTT.

This clone occurred once. This chain links TRBV5-1 with TRBJ2-2; D may be TRBD2 (7 bases). The CDR3 contains 15 residues. The germline V gene has CDR1 SGHRS and CDR2 YFSETQ. Trimming cost V 2 bases and J 2 bases, with 10 bases left between them. The CDR3 region has the DNA TGCGCCAGCAGCTTCGGGGGGCCCAACACCGGGGAGCTGTTTTTT. Encoded protein: CASSFGGPNTGELFF.

The chain carries TRBV5-6 and TRBJ2-1, with no clear D. The CDR3 is 15 residues long. Trimming removed 4 bases from V and 9 bases from J, with 20 bases in between. Germline assignment: CDR1 SGHDT and CDR2 YYEEEE. CDR3 coding DNA: TGTGCCAGCAGCCCACAGTTCGGTGATACCGGTGAGCAGTTCTTC. It codes for CASSPQFGDTGEQFF.

The chain uses TRBV21-1 and TRBJ2-7; the table gives TRBD2 as D, unverified against the DNA. TRBV21-1 is annotated as a pseudogene. The CDR3 spans 15 residues. For the CDR3, the DNA is TGTGCCAGCACCCTGGAAGATCTAGCGGGGTACGAGCAGTACTTC. Translation: CASTLEDLAGYEQYF.

As regards this clone: The junction does not match germline at one end; this may be a read error. This sample also contains other DNA sequences that code for the same CDR3. V gene TRBV30 combines with J gene TRBJ1-1; possible D gene TRBD1, 5 bases. Germline CDR1 is GTSNPN and CDR2 is SVGIG (reference sequence). The CDR3 is made up of 13 amino acids. CDR3 region: CAWTRGLDTEAFF. The CDR3 DNA sequence: TGTGCCTGGACTCGGGGGTTGGACACTGAGGCTTTCTTT.

This rearrangement joins TRBV2 to TRBJ1-5; no definite D call. Per the germline V gene, CDR1 is SNHLY and CDR2 is FYNNEI. The CDR3 totals 16 residues. V lost 0 bases and J 0 bases, leaving 9 bases between the germline ends. The CDR3 spells CASSEAGKISNQPQHF. The DNA for the CDR3 is TGTGCCAGCAGTGAAGCGGGCAAAATTAGCAATCAGCCCCAGCATTTT.

This chain connects TRBV19 to TRBJ1-2, with D uncertain. Trimming removed 0 bases at V and 8 bases at J, with 13 bases between. CDR3 size: 14 residues. The germline CDR1 and CDR2 sequences are LNHDA and SQIVND (reference sequence). This chain's CDR3 is CASSIDGAYEGYTF. DNA for the CDR3: TGTGCCAGTAGTATAGATGGAGCCTATGAAGGCTACACCTTC. Filled out from reference TRBV19 and TRBJ1-2, the complete variable domain reads DGGITQSPKYLFRKEGQNVTLSCEQNLNHDAMYWYRQDPGQGLRLIYYSQIVNDFQKGDIAEGYSVSREKKESFPLTVTSAQKNPTAFYLCASSIDGAYEGYTFGSGTRLTVV.

J is TRBJ1-2 and V is TRBV2; 9 bases agree with TRBD1. The ends lost 5 bases at V and 9 bases at J; junction bases unmatched: 7. Germline-derived CDR1 and CDR2 are SNHLY and FYNNEI. The CDR3 loop spans 13 amino acids. The CDR3 DNA reads as TGTGCCAGCAGTTCTCCGGGACAGGGCCGCTACACCTTC. Protein: CASSSPGQGRYTF.

This chain uses TRBV6-1 with TRBJ1-2; no reliable D call. Germline lookup yields CDR1 MNHNS and CDR2 SASEGT. V was cut by 2 bases and J by 8 bases, with 9 bases left in between. The length of the CDR3 is 12 residues. In DNA form, the CDR3 reads TGTGCCAGCAGTGAACGGTTTGGGGGCTACACCTTC. Residues: CASSERFGGYTF.

The V call is TRBV6-6, the J call TRBJ1-3; TRBD1 matches 10 bases. The J segment lost 7 bases and the V segment lost 2 bases, leaving 5 bases of the junction unmatched. The CDR3 extends over 15 amino acids. CDR1 is MNHNY, CDR2 SVGAGI, per germline (reference sequence). The CDR3 spells CASSYTPGQGNTIYF. In nucleotides, the CDR3 is TGTGCCAGCAGTTACACTCCGGGACAGGGGAACACCATATATTTT.

V gene TRBV19 combines with J gene TRBJ1-1; 8 bases map to TRBD1. This CDR3 has 13 residues. Unmatched junction bases numbered 5, after V lost 7 bases and J lost 4 bases. Per the germline V gene, CDR1 is LNHDA and CDR2 is SQIVND (reference sequence). The CDR3: CASNSTGGTEAFF. The CDR3 nucleotides are TGTGCCAGTAATTCCACAGGGGGCACTGAAGCTTTCTTT. Looking up the rest from reference TRBV19 and TRBJ1-1 gives the full variable domain: DGGITQSPKYLFRKEGQNVTLSCEQNLNHDAMYWYRQDPGQGLRLIYYSQIVNDFQKGDIAEGYSVSREKKESFPLTVTSAQKNPTAFYLCASNSTGGTEAFFGQGTRLTVV.

This chain connects TRBV7-3 to TRBJ1-5, with D hard to call. CDR1 is SGHTA and CDR2 is FQGTGA in the germline V gene. The CDR3 runs to 15 residues. V was pared by 1 base and J by 7 bases, with 14 bases between. This chain's CDR3 is CASSLSLGPGQPQHF. The CDR3 DNA sequence: TGTGCCAGCAGCTTAAGTCTAGGGCCGGGGCAGCCCCAGCATTTT.